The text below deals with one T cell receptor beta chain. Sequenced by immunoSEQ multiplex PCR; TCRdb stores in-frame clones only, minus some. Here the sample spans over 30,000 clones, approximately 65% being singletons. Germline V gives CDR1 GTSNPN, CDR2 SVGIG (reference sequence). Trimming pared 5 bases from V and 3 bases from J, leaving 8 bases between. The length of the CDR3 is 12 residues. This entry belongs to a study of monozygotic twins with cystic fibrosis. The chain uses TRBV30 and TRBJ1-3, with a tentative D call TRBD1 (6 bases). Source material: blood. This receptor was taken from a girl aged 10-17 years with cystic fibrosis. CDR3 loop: CAWSGVGNTIYF. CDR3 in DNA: TGTGCCTGGTCAGGGGTTGGAAACACCATATATTTT.